The 4 T cell receptor beta chains in this list originate from one sample, sequenced in a study of T-cell memory formation after mild COVID-19. TCRdb itself ran the 5' RACE reads through MiXCR, one entry per CDR3 protein. The data contain 340,000 or so distinct CDR3 sequences, under 15% of them singletons. Material for sequencing was PBMCs or a T cell subset sorted from them (not recorded which). These receptors originate from a man in his late teens or twenties who had mild COVID-19 (a few samples of this study predate the infection). Cell type and time point are not known.

J is TRBJ2-1 and V is TRBV7-9, with 8 bases identical to TRBD2. Germline values: CDR1 SEHNR, CDR2 FQNEAQ (reference sequence). The J segment lost 4 bases and the V segment lost 3 bases, leaving 5 bases of the junction unmatched. The CDR3 length is 15 residues. The CDR3 DNA is TGTGCCAGCAGCTTCCCGACTAGCGTATACAATGAGCAGTTCTTC. Protein sequence: CASSFPTSVYNEQFF.

The V gene is TRBV25-1, the J gene TRBJ1-1, with D unclear. Germline values: CDR1 MGHDK, CDR2 SYGVNS. Trimming stripped 1 base from V and 9 bases from J, with 15 bases between. The length of the CDR3 is 14 residues. CDR3 coding DNA: TGTGCCAGCAGTGAATTGACTTTGGGGAATAAAGCTTTCTTT. Translating gives CASSELTLGNKAFF.

This clonotype turned up a few times. The chain joins TRBV5-5 to TRBJ2-7, with D perhaps matching TRBD2 (5 bases). CDR1 and CDR2 (germline): SGHKS, YYEKEE (reference sequence). V shed 3 bases and J shed 4 bases, with 11 bases lying between them. This CDR3 is built from 13 residues. Here the CDR3 reads CASSSGKTYEQYF. In DNA form, the CDR3 reads TGTGCCAGCAGCTCGGGAAAGACATACGAGCAGTACTTC.

This clonotype was counted many times. The rearrangement joins TRBV5-6 to TRBJ2-4, with 13 positions matching TRBD2. Trimming removed 4 bases from V and 6 bases from J; junction bases left unmatched: 7. Per germline, CDR1 SGHDT and CDR2 YYEEEE. This CDR3 has 16 amino acids. CDR3 nucleotide sequence: TGTGCCAGCAGCGATACTAGCGGGGGGGCGGTAAACATTCAGTACTTC. It specifies CASSDTSGGAVNIQYF.